This TCR beta chain was documented in a study of T cell repertoires in cytomegalovirus infection. CDR3 size: 15 residues. Trimming removed 5 bases from V and 5 bases from J, with 17 bases in between. Germline CDR1 SEHNR, CDR2 FQNEAQ (reference sequence). TCRdb fed the reads into MiXCR, producing one record per CDR3 protein. This sample has tens of thousands of distinct CDR3 sequences, with about 4.2% found just once. This clonotype has at least ten counts. Its matching antigen is unknown. Whole-study findings and limits: Totalled public TCR beta family frequency picked out people who carried CMV plus the relevant HLA.

The source is a human donor in good health (CMV status not recorded). Some clones in this sample may be carry-over from other donors' samples. This rearrangement joins TRBV7-9 to TRBJ2-3, with D possibly TRBD2 on 5 matching bases. Sequencing was carried out using PBMCs. The CDR3 here is CASSPRVGVGDTQYF. The CDR3 region has the DNA TGTGCCAGCAGCCCGCGGGTCGGGGTGGGAGATACGCAGTATTTT.